This passage covers 30 T cell receptor beta chains from one sample sequenced in a study of beta chain features in type 1 diabetes. The entirety of the isolated RNA underwent reverse transcription, so expressed TCRB transcripts were sequenced. Generated by immunoSEQ multiplex PCR, the TCRdb table keeps only in-frame clones and is missing some. The repertoire has around 400,000 clones, 10% to 15% of them found once; the top ten carry more than 0.015%. Sequenced input: naive CD4+ T cells from blood. The receptors come from a man aged 18 to 30 in good health.

The V call is TRBV5-4, the J call TRBJ2-2; TRBD2 matches at 9 bases. The trim removed 9 bases at V and 0 bases at J, leaving 6 bases unmatched. The germline gives CDR1 SGHNT, CDR2 YYREEE (reference sequence). The length of the CDR3 is 15 residues. The DNA for the CDR3 is TGTGCCACGGGAGCGGGGGGATCGAACACCGGGGAGCTGTTTTTT. Translated: CATGAGGSNTGELFF.

J is TRBJ2-1 and V is TRBV11-2; D call uncertain. With 5 bases removed from V and 4 bases from J, the gap between germline ends came to 24 bases. The CDR3 consists of 18 residues. CDR1 and CDR2 (germline): SGHAT, FQNNGV. The CDR3 sequence: CASSPFKTRPLAYNEQFF. CDR3 in DNA: TGTGCCAGCAGCCCATTTAAGACTCGGCCGTTGGCGTACAATGAGCAGTTCTTC.

This clone occurred a few times. This chain links TRBV7-2 with TRBJ2-7, with 8 bases matching TRBD2. The CDR3 spans 16 residues. In germline, CDR1 is SGHTA, CDR2 FQGNSA. V trimming: 5 bases; J trimming: 2 bases; junction bases outside the gene matches: 11. The CDR3 reads CASSPTAGGATYEQYF. DNA for the CDR3: TGTGCCAGCAGCCCCACGGCGGGGGGCGCCACCTACGAGCAGTACTTC. The entire variable domain, with the rest obtained from reference TRBV7-2 and TRBJ2-7, is as follows: GAGVSQSPSNKVTEKGKDVELRCDPISGHTALYWYRQSLGQGLEFLIYFQGNSAPDKSGLPSDRFSAERTGGSVSTLTIQRTQQEDSAVYLCASSPTAGGATYEQYFGPGTRLTVT.

This clone was seen more than once but under ten times. In DNA, the CDR3 is TGTGCCAGCAGTTCGGCAGCGGGAGCGCGAGAGACCCAGTACTTC. This encodes CASSSAAGARETQYF. This chain uses TRBV28 with TRBJ2-5; TRBD2 matches at 8 bases. The germline V gene has CDR1 MDHEN and CDR2 SYDVKM. J gave up 4 bases and V 4 bases, and 8 bases lay outside the gene matches. The CDR3 totals 15 residues.

V and J are TRBV4-3 and TRBJ1-3; D unclear. The CDR3 contains 15 residues. CDR1 LGHNA and CDR2 YSLEER come from the germline V gene. Trimming cost V 4 bases and J 0 bases, with 10 bases left between them. The CDR3: CASSPNAGSGNTIYF. The CDR3 DNA is TGCGCCAGCAGCCCAAATGCGGGCTCTGGAAACACCATATATTTT.

This clone was counted between two and nine times. This chain joins TRBV5-6 and TRBJ1-1; D might be TRBD1 (6 bases). Trimming took off 2 bases at V and 1 base at J, with 9 bases between the two ends. The CDR3 is 14 amino acids. The germline V gene has CDR1 SGHDT and CDR2 YYEEEE. CDR3 DNA: TGTGCCAGCAGCTTTGGGGGCGCGAACACTGAAGCTTTCTTT. It yields the protein CASSFGGANTEAFF.

This clone was counted between two and nine times. This chain connects TRBV30 to TRBJ2-1; possibly TRBD2 for D (5 bases). This CDR3 comprises 13 residues. CDR1 and CDR2 (germline): GTSNPN, SVGIG (reference sequence). V shed 0 bases and J shed 15 bases, with 18 bases lying between them. This CDR3 is CAWSVRGFERPFF. The CDR3 DNA follows: TGTGCCTGGAGTGTACGGGGATTTGAAAGGCCGTTCTTC. The entire variable domain, with the rest obtained from reference TRBV30 and TRBJ2-1, is as follows: SQTIHQWPATLVQPVGSPLSLECTVEGTSNPNLYWYRQAAGRGLQLLFYSVGIGQISSEVPQNLSASRPQDRQFILSSKKLLLSDSGFYLCAWSVRGFERPFFGPGTRLTVL.

This clone has a handful of counts. CDR3 in DNA: TGTGCCAGCAGCCCGGGAGGCAGACTCTACGAGCAGTACTTC. This gives the protein CASSPGGRLYEQYF. The genes are TRBV7-9 and TRBJ2-7; the match to TRBD2 covers 7 bases. Germline trimming cut 5 bases from V and 3 bases from J; bases unmatched to any gene: 7. The CDR3 contains 14 residues. CDR1 is SEHNR, CDR2 FQNEAQ, per germline (reference sequence).

This clone was counted only a few times. V usage is TRBV7-3 and J usage is TRBJ2-7; tentative D call: TRBD1 (5 bases). This CDR3 comprises 13 residues. The germline gives CDR1 SGHTA, CDR2 FQGTGA. V dropped 2 bases and J dropped 6 bases, with 11 bases sitting between them. The CDR3: CASSLWQGSEQYF. The CDR3 nucleotides read TGTGCCAGCAGCTTATGGCAGGGCAGCGAGCAGTACTTC.

V usage is TRBV11-3 and J usage is TRBJ2-5; TRBD1 agrees at 8 bases. V gave up 4 bases and J gave up 4 bases; unmatched junction bases: 5. Germline assignment: CDR1 SGHNT and CDR2 YENEEA. CDR3 length: 14 amino acids. CDR3 DNA: TGTGCCAGCAGCTCCCAGGGGGCCGGAGAGACCCAGTACTTC. Amino acid sequence: CASSSQGAGETQYF.

CDR3 region: CASSPSVGTGAEETQYF. The CDR3 bases are TGTGCCAGCAGCCCGAGCGTTGGGACAGGGGCTGAAGAGACCCAGTACTTC. The chain couples TRBV7-2 to TRBJ2-5; 10 bases map to TRBD1. Germline loops: CDR1 SGHTA, CDR2 FQGNSA. This CDR3 contains 17 residues. Unmatched junction bases numbered 12, after V lost 5 bases and J lost 3 bases.

Only a few counts were recorded for this clone. This chain connects TRBV7-3 to TRBJ2-1, with D perhaps matching TRBD2 (6 bases). V was cut by 6 bases and J by 0 bases, with 15 bases left in between. Germline V gives CDR1 SGHTA, CDR2 FQGTGA. The CDR3 has 16 residues. In DNA, the CDR3 is TGTGCCAGCAGTAACGCGGGACTTAGCTCCTACAATGAGCAGTTCTTC. Translation gives CASSNAGLSSYNEQFF.

This clone has just a few counts. The chain joins TRBV5-4 to TRBJ1-2, with D possibly matching TRBD1 (6 bases). CDR3 size: 11 residues. The germline V and J ends were trimmed by 1 base and 11 bases, with 9 bases remaining between them. CDR1 is SGHNT and CDR2 is YYREEE in the germline V gene (reference sequence). The CDR3 DNA reads as TGTGCCAGCAGCTTGCGGACAGATTACACCTTC. It is translated as CASSLRTDYTF. The variable domain in full, with the rest retrieved from reference TRBV5-4 and TRBJ1-2, is ETGVTQSPTHLIKTRGQQVTLRCSSQSGHNTVSWYQQALGQGPQFIFQYYREEENGRGNFPPRFSGLQFPNYSSELNVNALELDDSALYLCASSLRTDYTFGSGTRLTVV.

This sequence joins TRBV19 and TRBJ1-1; 7 nucleotides align to TRBD1. With 5 bases clipped from V and 4 bases from J, the junction kept 13 bases outside the gene matches. Per the germline V gene, CDR1 is LNHDA and CDR2 is SQIVND (reference sequence). This CDR3 contains 16 residues. The CDR3 protein is CASSRSGDSGVTEAFF. DNA for the CDR3: TGTGCCAGTAGTCGTTCGGGGGACAGCGGTGTCACTGAAGCTTTCTTT.

The chain is built from TRBV5-1 and TRBJ1-6; 7 bases line up with TRBD1. The CDR3 length is 15 residues. V lost 4 bases, J lost 9 bases, and 10 bases stayed unmatched. Germline CDR1 and CDR2: SGHRS and YFSETQ. CDR3 sequence reads: CASSPATGDGSPLHF. The CDR3 DNA sequence: TGCGCCAGCAGCCCGGCAACAGGGGACGGTTCACCCCTCCACTTT.

In its sample, this clone was seen a few times. The chain recombines TRBV28 with TRBJ2-7; 7 bases map to TRBD2. V gave up 3 bases and J gave up 0 bases; unmatched junction bases: 8. This CDR3 is built from 16 residues. Germline CDR1 MDHEN, CDR2 SYDVKM. CDR3: CASSFIRRESSYEQYF. CDR3 nucleotide sequence: TGTGCCAGCAGTTTTATTCGGCGGGAGAGCTCCTACGAGCAGTACTTC. The entire variable domain, with the rest obtained from reference TRBV28 and TRBJ2-7, is as follows: DVKVTQSSRYLVKRTGEKVFLECVQDMDHENMFWYRQDPGLGLRLIYFSYDVKMKEKGDIPEGYSVSREKKERFSLILESASTNQTSMYLCASSFIRRESSYEQYFGPGTRLTVT.

This clone was recorded a few times. The chain uses TRBV30 and TRBJ2-3, with 11 bases lining up with TRBD2. With 6 bases clipped from V and 0 bases from J, the junction kept 5 bases outside the gene matches. This CDR3 contains 15 residues. In germline, CDR1 is GTSNPN, CDR2 SVGIG (reference sequence). This CDR3 is CACTGTSGSTDTQYF. CDR3 nucleotide sequence: TGTGCCTGTACTGGGACTAGCGGTAGCACAGATACGCAGTATTTT.

The genes are TRBV10-3 and TRBJ2-2; 11 bases map to TRBD1. This CDR3 is 14 amino acids long. Germline CDR1 is ENHRY and CDR2 is SYGVKD. Trimming cost V 7 bases and J 9 bases; bases outside gene matches: 7. CDR3 region: CAITPGQGDRELFF. CDR3 DNA sequence: TGTGCCATCACTCCGGGACAGGGGGACCGGGAGCTGTTTTTT.

This clone was counted a few times. V and J are TRBV6-6 and TRBJ2-1, with 9 nucleotides matching TRBD1. Germline trimming cut 8 bases from V and 11 bases from J; bases unmatched to any gene: 13. Germline V lookup: CDR1 MNHNY, CDR2 SVGAGI (reference sequence). This CDR3 contains 14 residues. This CDR3 reads CASGGSRDRVKQFF. The CDR3 DNA follows: TGTGCCAGCGGGGGGAGCCGGGACAGGGTGAAGCAGTTCTTC.

The rearrangement joins TRBV7-2 to TRBJ2-7, with 8 bases matching TRBD2. The CDR3 loop spans 15 amino acids. V dropped 2 bases and J dropped 7; count of bases not matched to a gene: 10. Germline assignment: CDR1 SGHTA and CDR2 FQGNSA. This chain's CDR3 is CASSLPPAGEREQYF. The CDR3 bases are TGTGCCAGCAGCTTACCCCCAGCGGGAGAGCGAGAGCAGTACTTC.

This clone was found a few times. This CDR3 is also generated by other DNA sequences in the sample. The chain recombines TRBV19 with TRBJ2-7; 11 positions agree with TRBD1. The CDR3 has 14 amino acids. With V trimmed by 5 bases and J by 4 bases, 4 bases remained unmatched. Germline V gene sequence: CDR1 LNHDA, CDR2 SQIVND (reference sequence). CDR3 nucleotide sequence: TGTGCCAGTAGTTCCGGGACAGGGGGATACGAGCAGTACTTC. Its protein is CASSSGTGGYEQYF.

This clone was counted between two and nine times. The chain uses TRBV7-2 and TRBJ1-1, with D possibly TRBD1 on 5 matching bases. With 2 bases removed from V and 3 bases from J, the gap between germline ends came to 19 bases. This CDR3 is built from 17 residues. CDR1 is SGHTA, CDR2 FQGNSA, per germline. The CDR3 DNA sequence: TGTGCCAGCAGCTTAAGCAGGGTAAAGTATAGGGACACTGAAGCTTTCTTT. Its protein product is CASSLSRVKYRDTEAFF. The entire variable domain, with the rest obtained from reference TRBV7-2 and TRBJ1-1, is as follows: GAGVSQSPSNKVTEKGKDVELRCDPISGHTALYWYRQSLGQGLEFLIYFQGNSAPDKSGLPSDRFSAERTGGSVSTLTIQRTQQEDSAVYLCASSLSRVKYRDTEAFFGQGTRLTVV.

V gene TRBV7-3 combines with J gene TRBJ2-2, with D tentatively TRBD2 (6 bases). This CDR3 region has 15 residues. CDR1 is SGHTA, CDR2 FQGTGA, per germline. V lost 5 bases and J lost 3, with 13 bases in between. CDR3 nucleotide sequence: TGTGCCAGCAGCGCCTTCGGGGACTACACCGGGGAGCTGTTTTTT. Encoded protein: CASSAFGDYTGELFF.

This clone came up a few times. The chain carries TRBV14 and TRBJ2-5; a weak D match, TRBD2 (6 bases). Germline V gene data show CDR1 as SGHDN and CDR2 as FVKESK. The CDR3 sequence is 13 residues long. Trimming shortened V by 0 bases and J by 11 bases, and 13 bases separated the two germline ends. CDR3: CASSQDFRREQYF. The CDR3 DNA is TGTGCCAGCAGCCAAGATTTTAGGAGGGAGCAGTACTTC.

This clone was observed a handful of times. The CDR3 sequence is CASSHDRADTEAFF. CDR3 in DNA: TGTGCCAGCTCACACGACAGGGCGGACACTGAAGCTTTCTTT. V and J are TRBV18 and TRBJ1-1; 7 nucleotides line up with TRBD1. CDR1 KGHSH and CDR2 LQKENI come from the germline V gene. Germline trimming cut 4 bases from V and 3 bases from J; bases unmatched to any gene: 5. CDR3 length equals 14 residues.

The J gene is TRBJ2-7, the V gene TRBV28; 9 bases map to TRBD2. The ends lost 4 bases at V and 2 bases at J; junction bases unmatched: 6. The CDR3 has 15 amino acids. Per germline, CDR1 MDHEN and CDR2 SYDVKM. The CDR3 spells CASSSSAGGAYEQYF. Written as DNA, the CDR3 is TGTGCCAGCAGTTCCTCAGCGGGAGGTGCCTACGAGCAGTACTTC.

The genes are TRBV18 and TRBJ2-7, with 9 bases aligning to TRBD2. The CDR3 sequence is 16 residues long. Germline V gene data show CDR1 as KGHSH and CDR2 as LQKENI. The ends lost 0 bases at V and 4 bases at J; junction bases unmatched: 7. Here the CDR3 DNA reads TGTGCCAGCTCACCACCGACGACTAGCGGAAGGTACGAGCAGTACTTC. It codes for CASSPPTTSGRYEQYF.

The rearrangement joins TRBV18 to TRBJ1-6; no firm D call. V was cut by 0 bases and J by 5 bases, with 14 bases left in between. CDR3 length: 17 residues. The V gene's germline CDR1 is KGHSH and CDR2 LQKENI. The CDR3 protein is CASSPPRSGVDNSPLHF. The CDR3 nucleotides are TGTGCCAGCTCACCACCCCGATCCGGGGTAGATAATTCACCCCTCCACTTT.

The genes are TRBV27 and TRBJ2-7; TRBD1 might be the D (6 bases). V was clipped by 0 bases and J by 0 bases, with 21 bases between them. This CDR3 region has 19 residues. Germline CDR1 and CDR2: MNHEY and SMNVEV (reference sequence). The CDR3 DNA is TGTGCCAGCAGTTTATCGCATTTGCAGGGGACCCTTTTCTCCTACGAGCAGTACTTC. Translated, it gives CASSLSHLQGTLFSYEQYF.

This clone was counted a few times. V gene TRBV11-3 combines with J gene TRBJ2-1; 8 bases line up with TRBD2. The V gene's germline CDR1 is SGHNT and CDR2 YENEEA. V trimming: 8 bases; J trimming: 7 bases; junction bases outside the gene matches: 10. There are 14 residues in the CDR3. The CDR3: CASALGGAENEQFF. The CDR3 coding sequence is TGTGCCAGCGCCCTCGGGGGGGCAGAGAATGAGCAGTTCTTC.